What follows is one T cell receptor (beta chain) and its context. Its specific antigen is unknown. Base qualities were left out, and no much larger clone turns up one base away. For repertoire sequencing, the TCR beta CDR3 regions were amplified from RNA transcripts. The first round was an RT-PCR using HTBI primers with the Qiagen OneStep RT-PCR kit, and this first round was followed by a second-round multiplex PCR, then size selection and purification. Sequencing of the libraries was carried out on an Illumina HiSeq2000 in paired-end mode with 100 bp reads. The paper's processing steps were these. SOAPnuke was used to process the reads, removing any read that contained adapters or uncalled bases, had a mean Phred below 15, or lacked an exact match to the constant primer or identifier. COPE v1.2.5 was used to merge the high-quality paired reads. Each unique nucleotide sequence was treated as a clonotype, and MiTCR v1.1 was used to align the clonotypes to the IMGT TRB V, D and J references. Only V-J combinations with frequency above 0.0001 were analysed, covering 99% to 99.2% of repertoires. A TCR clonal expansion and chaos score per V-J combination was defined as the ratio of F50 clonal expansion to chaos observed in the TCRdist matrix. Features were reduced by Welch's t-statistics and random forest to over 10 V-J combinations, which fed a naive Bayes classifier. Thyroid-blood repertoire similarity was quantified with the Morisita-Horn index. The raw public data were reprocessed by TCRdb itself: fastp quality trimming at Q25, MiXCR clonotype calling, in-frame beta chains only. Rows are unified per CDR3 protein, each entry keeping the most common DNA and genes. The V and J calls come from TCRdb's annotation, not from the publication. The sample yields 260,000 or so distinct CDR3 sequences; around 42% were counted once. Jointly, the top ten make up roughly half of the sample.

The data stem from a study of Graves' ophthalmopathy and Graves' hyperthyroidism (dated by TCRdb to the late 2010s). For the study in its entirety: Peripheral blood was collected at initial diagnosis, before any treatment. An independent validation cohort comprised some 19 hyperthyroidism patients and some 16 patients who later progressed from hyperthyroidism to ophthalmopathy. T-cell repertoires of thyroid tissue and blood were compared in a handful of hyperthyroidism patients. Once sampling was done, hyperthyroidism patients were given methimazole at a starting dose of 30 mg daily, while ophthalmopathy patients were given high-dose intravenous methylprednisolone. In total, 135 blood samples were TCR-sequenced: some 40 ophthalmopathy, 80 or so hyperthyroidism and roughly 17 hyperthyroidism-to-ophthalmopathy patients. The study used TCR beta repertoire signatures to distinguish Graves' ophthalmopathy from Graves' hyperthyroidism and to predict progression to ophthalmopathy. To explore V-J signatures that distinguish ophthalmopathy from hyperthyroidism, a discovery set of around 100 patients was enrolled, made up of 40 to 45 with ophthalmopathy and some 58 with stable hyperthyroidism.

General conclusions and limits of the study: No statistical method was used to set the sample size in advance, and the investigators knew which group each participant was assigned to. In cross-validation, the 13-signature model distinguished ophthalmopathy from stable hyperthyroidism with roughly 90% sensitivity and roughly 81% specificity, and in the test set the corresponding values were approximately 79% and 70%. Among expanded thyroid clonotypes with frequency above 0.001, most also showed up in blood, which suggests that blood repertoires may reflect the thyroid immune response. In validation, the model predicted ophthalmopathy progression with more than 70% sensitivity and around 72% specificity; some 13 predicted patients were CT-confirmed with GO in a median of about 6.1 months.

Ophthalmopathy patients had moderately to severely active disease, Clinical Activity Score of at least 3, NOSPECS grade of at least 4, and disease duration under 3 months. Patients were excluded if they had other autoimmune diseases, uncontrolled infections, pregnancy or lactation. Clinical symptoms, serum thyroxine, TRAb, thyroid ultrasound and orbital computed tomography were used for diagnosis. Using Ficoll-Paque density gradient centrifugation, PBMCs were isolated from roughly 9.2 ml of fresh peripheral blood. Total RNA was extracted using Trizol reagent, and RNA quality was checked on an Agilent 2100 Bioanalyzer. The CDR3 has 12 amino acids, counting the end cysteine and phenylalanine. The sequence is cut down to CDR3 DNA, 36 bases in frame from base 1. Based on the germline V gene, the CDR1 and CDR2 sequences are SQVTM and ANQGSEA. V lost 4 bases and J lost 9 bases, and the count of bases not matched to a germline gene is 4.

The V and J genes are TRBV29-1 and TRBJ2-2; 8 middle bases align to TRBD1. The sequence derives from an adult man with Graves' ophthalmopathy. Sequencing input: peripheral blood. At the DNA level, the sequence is TGCAGCGTTGCCGGACAGGGTAGGGAGCTGTTTTTT. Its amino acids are CSVAGQGRELFF.